Below are 22 T cell receptor beta chains sequenced from a single sample in a study of blood T cell repertoires in COVID-19. Generated by immunoSEQ multiplex PCR, the TCRdb table keeps only in-frame clones and is missing some. The repertoire holds 200,000 to 300,000 clones, 83% seen once, with over 4.5% in the top ten. Sample: peripheral blood. The receptors originated from a human donor in a cohort sampled during active COVID-19.

The DNA for the CDR3 is TGCGCCAGCAGCTATAGCGTGGGGGGGGCGAGCAATGAGCAGTTCTTC. Its protein is CASSYSVGGASNEQFF. V gene TRBV5-1 combines with J gene TRBJ2-1; the D gene is possibly TRBD2 (7 bases). Germline V gene sequence: CDR1 SGHRS, CDR2 YFSETQ. V was clipped by 3 bases and J by 6 bases, with 19 bases between them. The CDR3 totals 16 residues.

This sequence joins TRBV7-2 and TRBJ2-7; TRBD1 matches at 8 bases. The CDR3 loop spans 15 amino acids. Germline CDR1 SGHTA, CDR2 FQGNSA. V shed 5 bases, J shed 5 bases, and the junction held 11 bases outside the gene matches. In nucleotides, the CDR3 is TGTGCCAGCAGCGCCTCCGGACAGGGTCGACACGAGCAGTACTTC. Translated, it gives CASSASGQGRHEQYF.

CDR3 sequence: CASSESGHNYGYTF. The CDR3 coding sequence is TGCGCCAGCAGTGAGTCGGGACATAACTATGGCTACACCTTC. The chain uses TRBV10-1 and TRBJ1-2, with a weak D call TRBD1 (6 bases). The CDR3 has 14 amino acids. Trimming removed 0 bases at V and 1 base at J, with 6 bases between. Germline values: CDR1 WNHNN, CDR2 SYGVQD (reference sequence).

This rearrangement joins TRBV6-5 to TRBJ2-7, with TRBD2 as a possible D gene (6 bases). The CDR3 totals 15 residues. CDR1 is MNHEY and CDR2 is SVGAGI in the germline V gene. Trimming took 3 bases from V and 5 from J, leaving 17 bases between them. CDR3 amino acids: CASSYHPSGVDEQYF. Written as DNA, the CDR3 is TGTGCCAGCAGTTATCACCCTTCGGGAGTCGACGAGCAGTACTTC.

V usage is TRBV7-2 and J usage is TRBJ2-3; perhaps TRBD1 as D (5 bases). This CDR3 region has 15 residues. CDR1 is SGHTA and CDR2 is FQGNSA in the germline V gene. V dropped 5 bases and J dropped 0 bases, with 12 bases sitting between them. CDR3 in amino acids: CASSRDRSSTDTQYF. Here the CDR3 DNA reads TGTGCCAGCAGCAGAGACAGATCTAGCACAGATACGCAGTATTTT.

As regards this clone: The junction differs from germline at one of its ends, possibly a read error. The chain employs TRBV2 and TRBJ2-4, with 10 bases identical to TRBD2. The CDR3 is 13 residues long. The V gene's germline CDR1 is SNHLY and CDR2 FYNNEI. This chain's CDR3 is CASSADRGLARDF. The CDR3, as DNA: TGTGCCAGCAGTGCAGACAGGGGACTAGCGAGGGACTTC.

With respect to this clone: An end of the junction differs from the germline gene, which may be a read error. The chain carries TRBV2 and TRBJ2-7; tentatively, D is TRBD1 (5 bases). Per the germline V gene, CDR1 is SNHLY and CDR2 is FYNNEI. The CDR3 spans 12 residues. The DNA of the CDR3 is TGTGCCAGCAGAGAAGACAGCTACGAGCAGTACTTC. Translating gives CASREDSYEQYF.

The chain has TRBV7-9 and TRBJ1-2, with a tentative D call TRBD1 (5 bases). Germline-derived CDR1 and CDR2 are SEHNR and FQNEAQ (reference sequence). The CDR3 is 14 amino acids. V lost 5 bases, J lost 4 bases, and 14 bases lay in between. CDR3: CASSRGSRAYGYTF. DNA of the CDR3: TGTGCCAGCAGCCGTGGGTCCAGGGCCTATGGCTACACCTTC.

J is TRBJ2-3 and V is TRBV20-1; possible D gene TRBD1, 5 bases. Germline CDR1 is DFQATT and CDR2 is SNEGSKA (reference sequence). The CDR3 is 14 amino acids. The V gene lost 3 bases and the J gene lost 1 base, with 11 bases spanning the gap. CDR3 nucleotide sequence: TGCAGTGCTAGTTTAGGGGCCCGCACAGATACGCAGTATTTT. This codes for CSASLGARTDTQYF.

This clone has just one count. V gene TRBV7-2 combines with J gene TRBJ1-1; 10 bases match TRBD1. The CDR3 length is 16 residues. Looked up from germline, CDR1 is SGHTA and CDR2 is FQGNSA. Trimming cost V 1 base and J 3 bases; bases outside gene matches: 5. CDR3 bases: TGTGCCAGCAGCTTAGGTATAGGACAGGGGGACACTGAAGCTTTCTTT. Protein: CASSLGIGQGDTEAFF. The whole variable domain, filled in from reference TRBV7-2 and TRBJ1-1, reads GAGVSQSPSNKVTEKGKDVELRCDPISGHTALYWYRQSLGQGLEFLIYFQGNSAPDKSGLPSDRFSAERTGGSVSTLTIQRTQQEDSAVYLCASSLGIGQGDTEAFFGQGTRLTVV.

The chain is built from TRBV2 and TRBJ2-1, with 9 bases identical to TRBD2. The junction had 6 bases not matched to a gene; V was cut back by 4 bases and J by 8 bases. Germline CDR1 SNHLY, CDR2 FYNNEI. This CDR3 is built from 14 residues. The CDR3 loop is CASSAGTSFYEQFF. In nucleotides, the CDR3 is TGTGCCAGCAGTGCCGGGACTAGCTTCTATGAGCAGTTCTTC.

The J gene is TRBJ2-1, the V gene TRBV3-1 (or the pseudogene TRBV3-2), with 9 bases matching TRBD2. Trimming cost V 4 bases and J 8 bases; bases outside gene matches: 9. Germline CDR1 and CDR2: LGHDT and YNNKEL (reference sequence). The CDR3 is made up of 15 amino acids. CDR3: CASSPTSGATDEQFF. CDR3 nucleotide sequence: TGTGCCAGCAGCCCGACTAGCGGCGCTACGGATGAGCAGTTCTTC.

This sequence joins TRBV29-1 and TRBJ2-7, with unresolved D. The CDR3 is 11 amino acids. The germline V gene has CDR1 SQVTM and CDR2 ANQGSEA. With 5 bases removed from V and 2 bases from J, the gap between germline ends came to 7 bases. The CDR3 is CSVKLTYEQYF. The CDR3 coding sequence is TGCAGCGTTAAACTTACCTACGAGCAGTACTTC.

This rearrangement joins TRBV28 to TRBJ2-7, with D maybe TRBD2 (7 bases). V lost 2 bases and J 0 bases, leaving 14 bases between the germline ends. Germline V gene sequence: CDR1 MDHEN, CDR2 SYDVKM. The CDR3 totals 16 residues. This CDR3 is CASSLGEGRGSYEQYF. CDR3 nucleotides: TGTGCCAGCAGTTTAGGGGAGGGCAGGGGCTCCTACGAGCAGTACTTC.

The CDR3 nucleotides read TGTGCCAGCAGCTTGGTAGGGGCTACAGAGGAAAAACTGTTTTTT. This translates into CASSLVGATEEKLFF. The chain joins TRBV5-6 to TRBJ1-4, with D possibly TRBD1 on 5 matching bases. The germline gives CDR1 SGHDT, CDR2 YYEEEE. Trimming removed 0 bases from V and 8 bases from J, with 14 bases in between. The CDR3 covers 15 residues.

The gene calls are TRBV10-3 and TRBJ1-4; 10 bases align to TRBD1. Germline V gene sequence: CDR1 ENHRY, CDR2 SYGVKD. The CDR3 loop spans 14 amino acids. The ends lost 6 bases at V and 8 bases at J; junction bases unmatched: 6. CDR3 nucleotides: TGTGCCATCAGCCGACAGGGGGCAGGGGAAAAACTGTTTTTT. Its translation: CAISRQGAGEKLFF.

V and J are TRBV19 and TRBJ1-1, with D possibly matching TRBD1 (6 bases). Looked up from germline, CDR1 is LNHDA and CDR2 is SQIVND (reference sequence). V was cut by 6 bases and J by 2 bases, with 10 bases left in between. This CDR3 region has 13 residues. For the CDR3, the DNA is TGTGCCAGTAGGTGGGGGCAAAACACTGAAGCTTTCTTT. Its translation is CASRWGQNTEAFF.

The J gene is TRBJ2-3, the V gene TRBV19; D remains ambiguous. Germline V lookup: CDR1 LNHDA, CDR2 SQIVND (reference sequence). Trimming took 0 bases from V and 5 from J, leaving 6 bases between them. The length of the CDR3 is 13 residues. The CDR3: CASSIDLRDTQYF. The CDR3 bases are TGTGCCAGTAGTATAGATCTGAGAGATACGCAGTATTTT.

This chain uses TRBV10-2 with TRBJ1-2; 8 nucleotides agree with TRBD1. Germline V gives CDR1 WSHSY, CDR2 SAAADI. V lost 3 bases to trimming and J lost 7 bases; unmatched junction nucleotides: 7. There are 14 residues in the CDR3. The CDR3 is CASSDTRGLSGYTF. The DNA for the CDR3 is TGCGCCAGCAGTGATACCAGGGGGCTAAGTGGCTACACCTTC.

The CDR3 sequence is CASSLVSGATYEQYF. The CDR3 nucleotides are TGTGCCAGCAGCTTAGTTTCAGGGGCAACCTACGAGCAGTACTTC. This chain uses TRBV11-2 with TRBJ2-7, with D perhaps matching TRBD1 (6 bases). This CDR3 is 15 amino acids long. Between the trimmed V and J ends, which lost 1 base and 2 bases, there was a span of 12 bases. The germline V gene encodes CDR1 SGHAT and CDR2 FQNNGV.

The chain has TRBV29-1 and TRBJ1-1; 10 bases are shared with TRBD1. Germline-derived CDR1 and CDR2 are SQVTM and ANQGSEA. The CDR3 spans 15 residues. V lost 4 bases and J lost 1; bases outside the gene matches: 6. The CDR3 DNA reads TGCAGCGTTGGATGGACAGGGGGGGAGAACACTGAAGCTTTCTTT. Translating gives CSVGWTGGENTEAFF.

The DNA of the CDR3 is TGCGCCAGCAGCTTCCAACGGGGGGGCGCGGACACAGATACGCAGTATTTT. Protein sequence: CASSFQRGGADTDTQYF. The V call is TRBV5-1, the J call TRBJ2-3, with 8 bases aligning to TRBD2. V lost 2 bases to trimming and J lost 2 bases; unmatched junction nucleotides: 10. In germline, CDR1 is SGHRS, CDR2 YFSETQ. CDR3 length equals 17 residues.